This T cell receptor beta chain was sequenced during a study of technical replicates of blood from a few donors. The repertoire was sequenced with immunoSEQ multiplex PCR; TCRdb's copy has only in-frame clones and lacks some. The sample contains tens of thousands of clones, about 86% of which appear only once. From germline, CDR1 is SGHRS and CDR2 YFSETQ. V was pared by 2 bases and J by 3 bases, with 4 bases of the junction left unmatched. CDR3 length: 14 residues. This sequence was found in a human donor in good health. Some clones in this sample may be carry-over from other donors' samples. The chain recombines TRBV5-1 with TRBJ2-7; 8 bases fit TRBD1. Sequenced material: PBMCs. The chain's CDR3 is CASSFTGGFYEQYF. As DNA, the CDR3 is TGCGCCAGCAGCTTTACAGGGGGGTTCTACGAGCAGTACTTC.